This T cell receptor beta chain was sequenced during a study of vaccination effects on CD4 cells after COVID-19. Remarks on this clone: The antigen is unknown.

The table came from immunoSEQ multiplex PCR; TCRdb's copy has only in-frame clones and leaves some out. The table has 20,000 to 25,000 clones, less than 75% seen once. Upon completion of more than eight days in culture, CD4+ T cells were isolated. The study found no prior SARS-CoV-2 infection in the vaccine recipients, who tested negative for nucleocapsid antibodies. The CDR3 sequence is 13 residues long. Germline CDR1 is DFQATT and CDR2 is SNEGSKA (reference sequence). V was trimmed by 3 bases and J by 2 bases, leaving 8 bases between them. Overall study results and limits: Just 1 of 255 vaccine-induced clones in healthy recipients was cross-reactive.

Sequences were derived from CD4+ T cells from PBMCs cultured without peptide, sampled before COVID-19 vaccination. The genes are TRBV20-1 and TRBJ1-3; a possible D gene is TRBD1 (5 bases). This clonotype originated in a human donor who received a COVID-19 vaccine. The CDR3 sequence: CSASPGPGNTIYF. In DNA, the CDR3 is TGCAGTGCTAGTCCAGGGCCTGGAAACACCATATATTTT.